Sequencing of this T cell receptor beta chain was carried out in a study of patients and donors after allogeneic stem cell transplantation (TCRdb year 2020). Preparation of the library involved RT-PCR. Instrument used: NextSeq 550. TCRdb reworked the public reads: Q25 trimming with fastp, MiXCR clone assembly, productive beta chains retained. Merged by CDR3 protein, the rows form single entries marked with the most common genes and DNA. The sample records fewer than 500,000 distinct CDR3 sequences, around 15% of which are singletons. 7.2% of the sample rests with the top ten. For this clonotype: Its antigen remains undetermined. Base quality data are lacking; no much larger clone is found one base away.

Trimmed from V: 3 bases; trimmed from J: 6 bases; junction bases lacking a gene match: 6. The germline V gene specifies SGDLS as CDR1 and YYNGEE as CDR2. Spanning cysteine to phenylalanine, the CDR3 consists of 14 amino acids. Only the CDR3 region is kept as DNA, spanning 42 bases read in frame from base 1. The sequence was collected from a human donor who was either an allogeneic HSCT recipient or a stem cell or donor lymphocyte infusion donor (not recorded which). It is not recorded whose cells these are; they may come from a transplant donor. The sequencing sample was made of blood, either unsorted or a sorted T cell fraction (not recorded which). The sequence is built from TRBV9 and TRBJ2-7; 10 central bases correspond to TRBD1. The CDR3 is CASSDRDRGPEQYF. The nucleotides read TGTGCCAGCAGCGACCGGGACAGGGGTCCCGAGCAGTACTTC.